The present T cell receptor (beta chain) was sequenced within a study of Ad26.COV2.S vaccination and SARS-CoV-2 variants. Treatment defined: around 19 received Ad26.COV2.S at low or high dose, single or two shots; roughly 5 received placebo; per-sample allocation not given. Sampling occurred on day 63 after the first vaccine or placebo injection. Boston hosted the donor, who was an adult aged 18-55 years. An Ad26 vector was used to express Wuhan-strain SARS-CoV-2 spike as the vaccine. The germline V gene encodes CDR1 GTSNPN and CDR2 SVGIG (reference sequence). This CDR3 comprises 13 residues. Trimming removed 2 bases from V and 0 bases from J, with 7 bases in between. This clone was counted a few times. TCRdb's copy holds only in-frame clones and misses some; the assay was immunoSEQ multiplex PCR. The data contain over 250,000 clones, about 87% of them seen just once; the ten biggest clones take up approximately 3.4%.

This sequence originates from a person between 18 and 59 years old who received the Ad26.COV2.S COVID-19 vaccine or a placebo. Sequenced here: peripheral blood, sampled in a trial of Ad26.COV2.S vaccine versus placebo. The V and J genes are TRBV30 and TRBJ1-2; D is uncertain. CDR3 protein: CAWSWLANYGYTF. CDR3 coding DNA: TGTGCCTGGAGTTGGCTTGCTAACTATGGCTACACCTTC.